These 6 T cell receptor beta chains share one sample of origin, sequenced in a study of blood T cell repertoires in COVID-19. The data were produced by immunoSEQ multiplex PCR, yet TCRdb's version contains in-frame clones alone and is incomplete. In the table there are 130,000 to 150,000 clones, around 87% of which are singletons. The sample taken for sequencing was peripheral blood. All receptors come from a woman aged 40 to 50 with acute or convalescent COVID-19.

This chain joins TRBV19 and TRBJ2-7, with D possibly being TRBD1 (5 bases). Trimming took off 5 bases at V and 2 bases at J, with 13 bases between the two ends. The CDR3 loop spans 14 amino acids. The germline CDR1 and CDR2 sequences are LNHDA and SQIVND (reference sequence). In DNA, the CDR3 is TGTGCCAGTAGTCCCCAGGGTGGGGCCTACGAGCAGTACTTC. Translation: CASSPQGGAYEQYF. Supplemented by reference TRBV19 and TRBJ2-7, the full variable domain reads DGGITQSPKYLFRKEGQNVTLSCEQNLNHDAMYWYRQDPGQGLRLIYYSQIVNDFQKGDIAEGYSVSREKKESFPLTVTSAQKNPTAFYLCASSPQGGAYEQYFGPGTRLTVT.

The chain joins TRBV4-1 to TRBJ1-1; 9 bases line up with TRBD1. The J segment lost 6 bases and the V segment lost 3 bases, leaving 5 bases of the junction unmatched. In germline, CDR1 is MGHRA, CDR2 YSYEKL. The CDR3 is made up of 14 amino acids. Here the CDR3 reads CASSHLGQGSEAFF. The CDR3 bases are TGCGCCAGCAGCCATCTGGGACAGGGATCTGAAGCTTTCTTT.

This sequence joins TRBV27 and TRBJ1-2; 7 bases fit TRBD1. Germline values: CDR1 MNHEY, CDR2 SMNVEV (reference sequence). V gave up 8 bases and J gave up 4 bases; unmatched junction bases: 13. This CDR3 contains 15 residues. CDR3 region: CASSPTGTAVYGYTF. In DNA form, the CDR3 reads TGTGCCAGCTCACCGACCGGGACAGCCGTCTATGGCTACACCTTC.

The J gene is TRBJ2-1, the V gene TRBV5-6, with TRBD2 matching over 7 bases. Unmatched junction bases numbered 12, after V lost 1 base and J lost 2 bases. Germline assignment: CDR1 SGHDT and CDR2 YYEEEE. The CDR3 is made up of 18 amino acids. The CDR3 loop is CASSLNLAALNAYNEQFF. DNA of the CDR3: TGTGCCAGCAGCTTGAATCTAGCGGCACTCAACGCCTACAATGAGCAGTTCTTC.

The chain has TRBV18 and TRBJ1-2, with TRBD1 as a possible D gene (6 bases). This CDR3 comprises 15 residues. Germline V gives CDR1 KGHSH, CDR2 LQKENI. The ends were cut back, 2 bases at V and 4 bases at J, with 14 bases in the middle. CDR3 amino acids: CASSPEDSLVYGYTF. The CDR3 region has the DNA TGTGCCAGCTCACCAGAGGACAGTTTAGTCTATGGCTACACCTTC.

The genes are TRBV7-2 and TRBJ1-2; 8 bases fit TRBD1. Germline V gene data show CDR1 as SGHTA and CDR2 as FQGNSA. V was clipped by 1 base and J by 14 bases; unmatched bases: 18. The CDR3 consists of 16 residues. CDR3 protein: CASSLGPTTGGGPETF. The CDR3 DNA reads TGTGCCAGCAGCTTAGGGCCCACTACAGGGGGGGGCCCGGAGACCTTC. Looking up the rest from reference TRBV7-2 and TRBJ1-2 gives the full variable domain: GAGVSQSPSNKVTEKGKDVELRCDPISGHTALYWYRQSLGQGLEFLIYFQGNSAPDKSGLPSDRFSAERTGGSVSTLTIQRTQQEDSAVYLCASSLGPTTGGGPETFGSGTRLTVV.